The 17 T cell receptor beta chains listed next were all sequenced from one sample in a study of CD8+ T cells in alopecia areata. Reverse transcription of extracted RNA yielded cDNA, which provided the sequencing template. Clones were read by immunoSEQ multiplex PCR, and TCRdb kept only the in-frame ones, dropping some. The sample gives 80,000 to 100,000 clones, roughly 45% of which show up once; less than 20% is in the top ten. Treatment meaning: oral pan-JAK inhibitor, 5-10 mg twice daily. The specimen was CD8+ T cells sorted from blood, collected at week 24, from a patient treated with tofacitinib. Every receptor here comes from a human donor with alopecia areata.

This clone showed up just a few times. The chain recombines TRBV29-1 with TRBJ2-7, with 8 positions matching TRBD2. This CDR3 contains 15 residues. V dropped 1 base and J dropped 3; count of bases not matched to a gene: 8. From germline, CDR1 is SQVTM and CDR2 ANQGSEA. The DNA of the CDR3 is TGCAGCGTTGAAGGCCCAACTAGCGGAGGCTACGAGCAGTACTTC. Protein product: CSVEGPTSGGYEQYF.

The rearrangement links TRBV11-2 to TRBJ2-7; TRBD1 or TRBD2 may be the D gene (6 bases each). This CDR3 spans 15 amino acids. Germline V CDR1 and CDR2: SGHAT, FQNNGV. The V end was cut by 5 bases, the J end by 2 bases, with 16 bases between. The CDR3 protein is CASSVYGGAAYEQYF. CDR3 nucleotide sequence: TGTGCCAGCAGCGTCTACGGGGGCGCAGCCTACGAGCAGTACTTC.

V is TRBV2 and J is TRBJ2-4; 8 bases match TRBD1. With V trimmed by 5 bases and J by 0 bases, 6 bases remained unmatched. Germline values: CDR1 SNHLY, CDR2 FYNNEI. This CDR3 spans 16 amino acids. CDR3 in amino acids: CASSPGQGRAKNIQYF. The CDR3 DNA sequence: TGTGCCAGCAGTCCTGGACAGGGTCGAGCCAAAAACATTCAGTACTTC.

This clone was observed a handful of times. The V and J genes are TRBV5-1 and TRBJ2-7; D may be TRBD1 (6 bases). CDR3 length equals 16 residues. Trimming removed 0 bases from V and 3 bases from J, with 16 bases in between. CDR1 SGHRS and CDR2 YFSETQ come from the germline V gene. The CDR3 bases are TGCGCCAGCAGCTTGGATTTGGGGGCTAAGGGCTACGAGCAGTACTTC. It encodes CASSLDLGAKGYEQYF.

The J gene is TRBJ1-1, the V gene TRBV9; D gene ambiguous. V dropped 4 bases and J dropped 4 bases, with 17 bases sitting between them. The CDR3 covers 15 residues. Germline V gene data show CDR1 as SGDLS and CDR2 as YYNGEE. CDR3 sequence (DNA): TGTGCCAGCAGCCTTCGACCTGGCTCCTCCACTGAAGCTTTCTTT. It encodes CASSLRPGSSTEAFF.

In this sample, this clone turned up a few times. V usage is TRBV27 and J usage is TRBJ1-2; D unresolved. Germline CDR1 reads MNHEY; CDR2 reads SMNVEV (reference sequence). Trimming pared 4 bases from V and 4 bases from J, leaving 10 bases between. The CDR3 extends over 13 amino acids. The CDR3 sequence: CASSYKGPYGYTF. CDR3 sequence (DNA): TGTGCCAGCAGTTATAAGGGCCCCTATGGCTACACCTTC.

This clone was seen more than once but under ten times. The chain carries TRBV30 and TRBJ2-2, with 7 bases identical to TRBD2. V was clipped by 4 bases and J by 0 bases; unmatched bases: 11. Germline V CDR1 and CDR2: GTSNPN, SVGIG (reference sequence). The CDR3 has 17 amino acids. CDR3 coding DNA: TGTGCCTGGACCCTAATGGGGCTAGCGGCGAACACCGGGGAGCTGTTTTTT. It codes for CAWTLMGLAANTGELFF.

V is TRBV9 and J is TRBJ1-1; TRBD1 might be the D (5 bases). Trimming cost V 3 bases and J 1 base, with 16 bases left between them. CDR1 SGDLS and CDR2 YYNGEE come from the germline V gene. This CDR3 spans 16 amino acids. CDR3: CASSGGSGQSNTEAFF. In nucleotides, the CDR3 is TGTGCCAGCAGCGGTGGTTCGGGGCAGTCGAACACTGAAGCTTTCTTT.

The V and J genes are TRBV7-9 and TRBJ2-3; no definite D call. The V end lost 5 bases, the J end lost 6 bases, and 12 bases lay between the germline ends. Germline V gene data show CDR1 as SEHNR and CDR2 as FQNEAQ (reference sequence). The CDR3 spans 13 residues. This CDR3 is CASSLPVVDTQYF. The DNA of the CDR3 is TGTGCCAGCAGCCTTCCTGTGGTCGATACGCAGTATTTT.

This clone showed up just a few times. This chain uses TRBV7-9 with TRBJ1-1, with D unresolved. The germline V gene has CDR1 SEHNR and CDR2 FQNEAQ (reference sequence). With 5 bases removed from V and 0 bases from J, the gap between germline ends came to 13 bases. There are 15 residues in the CDR3. The CDR3 loop reads CASSSVASLNTEAFF. Written as DNA, the CDR3 is TGTGCCAGCAGCAGCGTGGCGAGTCTGAACACTGAAGCTTTCTTT.

This clone showed up just a few times. This sequence joins TRBV7-9 and TRBJ2-7; D unresolved. V shed 4 bases and J shed 0 bases, with 7 bases lying between them. This CDR3 comprises 13 residues. Germline CDR1 is SEHNR and CDR2 is FQNEAQ (reference sequence). CDR3 sequence: CASSWTSSYEQYF. In DNA form, the CDR3 reads TGTGCCAGCAGCTGGACGAGCTCCTACGAGCAGTACTTC.

The chain uses TRBV6-5 and TRBJ2-3, with 10 bases fitting TRBD2. The CDR3 has 15 amino acids. The V segment lost 6 bases and the J segment 4 bases; nucleotides outside the gene matches: 7. Germline CDR1 and CDR2: MNHEY and SVGAGI. CDR3 sequence: CASRPVSGRADTQYF. As DNA, the CDR3 is TGTGCCAGCAGGCCAGTGAGCGGGAGGGCAGATACGCAGTATTTT.

The sample holds a few counts of this clone. The rearrangement links TRBV29-1 to TRBJ2-1, with 9 bases aligning to TRBD2. The CDR3 spans 15 residues. The V segment lost 4 bases and the J segment 7 bases; nucleotides outside the gene matches: 11. Germline CDR1 reads SQVTM; CDR2 reads ANQGSEA. CDR3 loop: CSVGTSSGRLNEQFF. In DNA, the CDR3 is TGCAGCGTTGGTACCTCAAGCGGGAGGTTAAATGAGCAGTTCTTC.

The genes are TRBV5-1 and TRBJ2-1, with D perhaps given as TRBD1 or TRBD2 (5 bases each). Per germline, CDR1 SGHRS and CDR2 YFSETQ. V was trimmed by 5 bases and J by 6 bases, leaving 12 bases between them. The CDR3 spans 13 residues. The CDR3 spells CASRHGTGNEQFF. The CDR3 DNA reads as TGCGCCAGCAGACACGGGACGGGCAATGAGCAGTTCTTC. The complete variable domain, with remaining parts taken from reference TRBV5-1 and TRBJ2-1, reads KAGVTQTPRYLIKTRGQQVTLSCSPISGHRSVSWYQQTPGQGLQFLFEYFSETQRNKGNFPGRFSGRQFSNSRSEMNVSTLELGDSALYLCASRHGTGNEQFFGPGTRLTVL.

The chain carries TRBV5-1 and TRBJ2-3; D not certain. The V gene's germline CDR1 is SGHRS and CDR2 YFSETQ. V was clipped by 0 bases and J by 1 base, with 6 bases between them. The CDR3 runs to 14 residues. The CDR3: CASSLEKGTDTQYF. CDR3 bases: TGCGCCAGCAGCTTGGAAAAGGGCACAGATACGCAGTATTTT. Supplemented by reference TRBV5-1 and TRBJ2-3, the full variable domain reads KAGVTQTPRYLIKTRGQQVTLSCSPISGHRSVSWYQQTPGQGLQFLFEYFSETQRNKGNFPGRFSGRQFSNSRSEMNVSTLELGDSALYLCASSLEKGTDTQYFGPGTRLTVL.

J is TRBJ1-1 and V is TRBV2; 7 positions match TRBD1. V lost 6 bases, J lost 0 bases, and 1 base stayed unmatched. There are 13 residues in the CDR3. Germline-derived CDR1 and CDR2 are SNHLY and FYNNEI. The CDR3 sequence: CASRGQMNTEAFF. The CDR3, as DNA: TGTGCCAGCAGGGGACAGATGAACACTGAAGCTTTCTTT.

A remark on this clone: With a much larger clone just one base away, this may be a read error. V usage is TRBV27 and J usage is TRBJ1-1; unclear D gene. Germline V gene data show CDR1 as MNHEY and CDR2 as SMNVEV (reference sequence). Trimming took off 4 bases at V and 1 base at J, with 4 bases between the two ends. The CDR3 has 12 amino acids. CDR3 protein: CASSSPNTEAFF. DNA of the CDR3: TGTGCCAGCAGTTCCCCGAACACTGAAGCTTTCTTT.